This entry describes one T cell receptor (beta chain). Germline V gene sequence: CDR1 SGHNT, CDR2 YYREEE (reference sequence). V lost 4 bases and J lost 2, with 8 bases in between. The CDR3 loop spans 13 amino acids. The record originates from a study of OX40 agonist ivuxolimab in advanced cancers. Study overall: The study treated patients with ivuxolimab, an agonistic anti-OX40 (CD134) antibody.

Only in-frame clones appear in the TCRdb table, and some are missing; sequencing was by immunoSEQ multiplex PCR. There are around 84,000 clones in the sample; over 85% occur only once, and about 0.2% lies in the top ten. The chain is built from TRBV5-4 and TRBJ2-3, with a possible D match to TRBD2 (5 bases). Here the sequenced sample was CD4+ or CD8+ T cells sorted from blood, taken in a trial of the OX40 agonist ivuxolimab. This receptor was obtained from an adult with an advanced solid tumor such as melanoma, head and neck, liver or kidney cancer. In DNA form, the CDR3 reads TGTGCCAGCAGCCCGGGAAACACAGATACGCAGTATTTT. Translated: CASSPGNTDTQYF.